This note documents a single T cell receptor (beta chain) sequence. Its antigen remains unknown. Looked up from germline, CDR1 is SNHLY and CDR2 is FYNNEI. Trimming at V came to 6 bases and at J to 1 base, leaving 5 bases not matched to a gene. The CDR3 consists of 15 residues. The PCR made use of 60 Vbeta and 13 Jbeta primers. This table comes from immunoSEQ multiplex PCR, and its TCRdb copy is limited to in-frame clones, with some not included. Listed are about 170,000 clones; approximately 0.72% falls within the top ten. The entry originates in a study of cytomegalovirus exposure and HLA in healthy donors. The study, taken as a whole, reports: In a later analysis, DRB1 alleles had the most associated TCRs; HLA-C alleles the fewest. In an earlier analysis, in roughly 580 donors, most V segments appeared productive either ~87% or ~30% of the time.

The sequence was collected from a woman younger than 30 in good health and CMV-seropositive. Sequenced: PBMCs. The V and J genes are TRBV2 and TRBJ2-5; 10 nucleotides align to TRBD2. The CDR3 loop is CASRALAGSQETQYF. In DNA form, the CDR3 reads TGTGCCAGCAGAGCACTAGCGGGGAGCCAAGAGACCCAGTACTTC.